This T cell receptor beta chain stems from a study of quantifying T cell responses using KT2 cells. Study in general: RNA was reverse transcribed with TCR alpha and beta constant-region primers. Study-wide findings and caveats: KT2 sequence counts showed saturation when very many KT2 cells were spiked in.

Known numbers of the T cell clone KT2 were added to PBMC. Different KT2-to-PBMC ratios were created with a constant PBMC count. The cDNA 3' end received a ligated oligonucleotide with a UMI. First-round PCR used roughly 4 cycles and beta primers RC1.1 and RC1.2 covering TRBC1 and TRBC2. TCRdb analysed the UMI-ligation and nested PCR reads with MiXCR anew, one entry per CDR3 protein. Among about 50,000 distinct CDR3 sequences listed, 11% were seen once. This clonotype occurred many times. No antigen is known for it. Trimming pared 7 bases from V and 7 bases from J, leaving 17 bases between. CDR1 and CDR2 from the germline V gene are MNHEY and SMNVEV (reference sequence). The CDR3 loop spans 14 amino acids.

The chain couples TRBV27 to TRBJ2-1; a weak D match, TRBD1 (6 bases). Sequencing input: PBMCs spiked with cells of the T cell clone KT2. This TCR was sampled from a human donor. CDR3 sequence (DNA): TGTGCCAGCAAGGGTAGGACAGCAGATAATGAGCAGTTCTTC. The encoded protein is CASKGRTADNEQFF.